The clone carrying this T cell receptor (beta chain) was recorded only once. This specimen belongs to a study of blood T cell repertoires in COVID-19. Study in general: Samples representing acute and convalescent COVID-19 were sourced from the United States, Italy and Spain. Sample material is recorded as cDNA or gDNA derived from T cells, B-cell-depleted T cells, or PBMCs.

Per the original methods: By means of reference gene primer amplification, nucleated cell counts were estimated. Assay: immunoSEQ multiplex PCR; the TCRdb copy retains only in-frame clones and omits some. V and J calls plus clone size are reproduced from that table; the DNA served to infer D and trimming. Counted here are around 83,000 clones, 85% to 90% occurring once; the ten biggest clones make up roughly 8%. The germline V gene encodes CDR1 LGHNA and CDR2 YNFKEQ. CDR3 length equals 16 residues. V was cut by 7 bases and J by 2 bases, with 19 bases left in between. The receptor was isolated from an older man with active or convalescent COVID-19. The chain couples TRBV4-2 to TRBJ2-3, with no clear D. Sequencing was carried out using peripheral blood. CDR3 coding DNA: TGTGCCAGCACCCCTGACATTCGTGCGAACACAGATACGCAGTATTTT. This translates into CASTPDIRANTDTQYF.